The T cell receptor (beta chain) under discussion was sequenced for a study of blood T cell repertoires in COVID-19. Overall study: Samples taken during acute and convalescent COVID-19 were collected in the United States, Italy and Spain. T cells, B-cell-depleted T cells, or PBMCs provided the cDNA or gDNA that served as material.

Seattle cases were enrolled at active infection and followed longitudinally. Methods used by the authors: Cell counts per sample came from amplifying reference gene primers. Clones were sequenced by immunoSEQ multiplex PCR, and TCRdb holds only the in-frame ones, with some missing. The V and J calls and clone size were taken over from that table, and D and trimming were inferred from the DNA. The sample has some 68,000 clones; 90% to 95% are singletons. Germline assignment: CDR1 SGHAT and CDR2 FQNNGV. This CDR3 is 16 amino acids long. Unmatched junction bases numbered 11, after V lost 6 bases and J lost 4 bases.

The genes are TRBV11-2 and TRBJ2-3, with 9 nucleotides matching TRBD2. What was sequenced was peripheral blood. The source of this sequence is a man aged 35 to 55 with COVID-19, enrolled during active disease. The CDR3 coding sequence is TGTGCCAGCAGGCAGCGGGGGGACCCGGACGCAGATACGCAGTATTTT. This codes for CASRQRGDPDADTQYF. The full variable domain, its missing parts supplied by reference TRBV11-2 and TRBJ2-3, is EAGVAQSPRYKIIEKRQSVAFWCNPISGHATLYWYQQILGQGPKLLIQFQNNGVVDDSQLPKDRFSAERLKGVDSTLKIQPAKLEDSAVYLCASRQRGDPDADTQYFGPGTRLTVL.